This TCR beta chain was identified in a study of blood T cell repertoires in COVID-19. Overall study context: Donors in the United States, Italy and Spain gave samples during acute or convalescent COVID-19. T cells, B-cell-depleted T cells, or PBMCs provided the cDNA or gDNA that served as material.

CDR1 LNHDA and CDR2 SQIVND come from the germline V gene (reference sequence). Trimming took 7 bases from V and 1 from J; bases not matched to a gene: 3. The CDR3 runs 13 residues. Original processing methods: Using reference gene primer amplification, nucleated cell counts were estimated. Some clones are missing from TCRdb's copy, which holds only in-frame ones; the method was immunoSEQ multiplex PCR. Clonal size and the V and J genes are those of that table, whereas D and trimming came from the DNA. The repertoire holds some 220,000 clones, with about 80% as singletons. The sequenced material came from peripheral blood. The chain recombines TRBV19 with TRBJ1-1, with 7 bases matching TRBD1. The TCR sequence derives from a woman aged 55-70 years with acute or convalescent COVID-19. The CDR3 sequence is CASTTGKNTEAFF. Here the CDR3 DNA reads TGTGCCAGTACGACAGGGAAGAACACTGAAGCTTTCTTT.